Reported below is one TCR beta chain. Profiling relied on immunoSEQ multiplex PCR, and the TCRdb table lists in-frame clones only, not all of them. The sample shows 350,000 to 500,000 clones, roughly 84% of them seen only once. V was cut by 5 bases and J by 0 bases, with 18 bases left in between. CDR3 size: 17 residues. Germline CDR1 SGHAT, CDR2 FQNNGV. This sample is part of a study of blood T cell repertoires in COVID-19. The chain recombines TRBV11-2 with TRBJ2-3; D may be TRBD2 (6 bases). The receptor was isolated from a woman between 18 and 30 years old who had been exposed to COVID-19. Sequencing was performed on PBMCs or T cells enriched from blood (not recorded which). The CDR3 protein is CASSPTPLSGSTDTQYF. The CDR3 DNA follows: TGTGCCAGCAGCCCAACCCCTCTAAGCGGGAGCACAGATACGCAGTATTTT.